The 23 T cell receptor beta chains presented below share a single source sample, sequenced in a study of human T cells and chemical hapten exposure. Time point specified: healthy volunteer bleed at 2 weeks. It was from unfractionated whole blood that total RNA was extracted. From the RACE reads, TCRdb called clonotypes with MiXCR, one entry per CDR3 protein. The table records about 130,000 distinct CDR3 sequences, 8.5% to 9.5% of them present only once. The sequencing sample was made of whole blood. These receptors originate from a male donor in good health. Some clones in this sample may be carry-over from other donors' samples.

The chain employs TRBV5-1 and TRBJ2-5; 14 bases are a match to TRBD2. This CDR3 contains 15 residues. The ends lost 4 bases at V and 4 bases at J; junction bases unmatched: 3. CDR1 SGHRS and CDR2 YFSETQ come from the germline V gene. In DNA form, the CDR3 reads TGCGCCAGCAGCCTAGGGACTAGCGGGAGAGAGACCCAGTACTTC. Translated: CASSLGTSGRETQYF.

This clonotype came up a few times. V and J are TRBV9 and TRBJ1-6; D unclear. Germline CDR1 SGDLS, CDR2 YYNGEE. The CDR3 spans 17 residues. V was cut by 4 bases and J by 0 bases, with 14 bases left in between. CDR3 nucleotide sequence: TGTGCCAGCAGCCCTGAGGGTCCCAGCTCCTATAATTCACCCCTCCACTTT. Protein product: CASSPEGPSSYNSPLHF.

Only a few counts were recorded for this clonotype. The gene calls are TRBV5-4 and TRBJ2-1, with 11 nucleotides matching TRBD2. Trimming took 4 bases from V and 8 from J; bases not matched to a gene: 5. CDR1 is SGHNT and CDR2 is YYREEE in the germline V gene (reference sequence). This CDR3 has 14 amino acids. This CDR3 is CASSLGTSGHEQFF. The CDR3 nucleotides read TGTGCCAGCAGCCTGGGGACTAGCGGCCATGAGCAGTTCTTC.

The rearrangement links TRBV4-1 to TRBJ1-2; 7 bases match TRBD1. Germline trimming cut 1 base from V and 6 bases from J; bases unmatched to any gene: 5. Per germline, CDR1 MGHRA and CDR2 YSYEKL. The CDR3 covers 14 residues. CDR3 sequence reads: CASSQALTGDGYTF. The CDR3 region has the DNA TGCGCCAGCAGCCAAGCCCTTACAGGGGATGGCTACACCTTC.

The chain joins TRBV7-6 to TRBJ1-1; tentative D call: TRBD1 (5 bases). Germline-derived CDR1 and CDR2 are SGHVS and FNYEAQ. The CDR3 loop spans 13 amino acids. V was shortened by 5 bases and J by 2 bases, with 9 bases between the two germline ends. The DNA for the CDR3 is TGTGCCAGCAGCAAAGACAGAAACACTGAAGCTTTCTTT. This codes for CASSKDRNTEAFF.

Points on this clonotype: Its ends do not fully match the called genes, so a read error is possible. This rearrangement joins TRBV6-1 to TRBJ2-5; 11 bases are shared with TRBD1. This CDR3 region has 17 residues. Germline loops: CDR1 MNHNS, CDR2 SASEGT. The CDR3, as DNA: TGTGCCAGCAGTGTTGGGAGGGGACAGGGGGGCTTGGAGACCAAGTACTTC. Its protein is CASSVGRGQGGLETKYF.

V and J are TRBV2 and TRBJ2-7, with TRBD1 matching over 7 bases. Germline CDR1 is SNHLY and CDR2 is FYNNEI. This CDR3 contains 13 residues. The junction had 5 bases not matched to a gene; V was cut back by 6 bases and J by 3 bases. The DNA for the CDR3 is TGTGCCAGCAGGGAGACAGGGTACTACGAGCAGTACTTC. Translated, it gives CASRETGYYEQYF.

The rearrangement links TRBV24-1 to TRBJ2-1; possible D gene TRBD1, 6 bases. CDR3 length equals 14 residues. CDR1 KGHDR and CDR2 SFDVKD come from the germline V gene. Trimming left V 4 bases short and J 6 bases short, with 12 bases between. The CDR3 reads CATSDRGQFNEQFF. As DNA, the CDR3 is TGTGCCACCAGTGACCGAGGACAGTTCAATGAGCAGTTCTTC.

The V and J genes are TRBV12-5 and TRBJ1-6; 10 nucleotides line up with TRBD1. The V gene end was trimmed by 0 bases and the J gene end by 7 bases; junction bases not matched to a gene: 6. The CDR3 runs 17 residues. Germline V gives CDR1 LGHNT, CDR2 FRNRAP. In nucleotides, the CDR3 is TGTGCTAGTGGTTTGGTACACACGGGACAGGGGAATTCACCCCTCCACTTT. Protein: CASGLVHTGQGNSPLHF.

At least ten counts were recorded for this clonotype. The CDR3 nucleotides read TGTGCCATCAGTGCGGACAGCTACGAGCAGTACTTC. This gives the protein CAISADSYEQYF. V is TRBV10-3 and J is TRBJ2-7, with D possibly TRBD1 on 6 matching bases. CDR3 size: 12 residues. The germline V gene encodes CDR1 ENHRY and CDR2 SYGVKD. The V end was cut by 4 bases, the J end by 3 bases, with 7 bases between.

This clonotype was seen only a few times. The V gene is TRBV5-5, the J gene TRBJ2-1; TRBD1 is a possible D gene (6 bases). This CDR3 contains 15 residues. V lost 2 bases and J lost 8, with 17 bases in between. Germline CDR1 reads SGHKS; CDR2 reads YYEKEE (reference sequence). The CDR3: CASSLKQGRWDEQFF. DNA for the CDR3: TGTGCCAGCAGCTTAAAACAGGGTCGTTGGGATGAGCAGTTCTTC.

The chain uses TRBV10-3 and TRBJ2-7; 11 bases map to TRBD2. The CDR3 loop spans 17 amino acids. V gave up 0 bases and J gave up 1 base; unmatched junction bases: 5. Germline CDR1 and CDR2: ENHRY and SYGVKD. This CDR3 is CAISESAGLAVSYEQYF. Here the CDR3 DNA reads TGTGCCATCAGTGAGTCGGCGGGACTAGCGGTTTCCTACGAGCAGTACTTC.

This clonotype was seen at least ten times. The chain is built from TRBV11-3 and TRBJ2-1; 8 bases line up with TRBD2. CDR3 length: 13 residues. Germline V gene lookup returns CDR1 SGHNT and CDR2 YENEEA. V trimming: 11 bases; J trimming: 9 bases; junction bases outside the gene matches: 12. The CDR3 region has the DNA TGTGCCTGTGCTGCGGGGGGCCACGGTGAGCAGTTCTTC. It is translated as CACAAGGHGEQFF.

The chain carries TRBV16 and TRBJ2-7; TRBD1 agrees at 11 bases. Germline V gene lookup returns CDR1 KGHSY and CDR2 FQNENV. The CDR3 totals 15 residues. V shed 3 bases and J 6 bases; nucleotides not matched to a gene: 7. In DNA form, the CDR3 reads TGTGCCAGCAGCCAGACCGGGACAGGGGGTCGCGAGCAGTACTTC. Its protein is CASSQTGTGGREQYF.

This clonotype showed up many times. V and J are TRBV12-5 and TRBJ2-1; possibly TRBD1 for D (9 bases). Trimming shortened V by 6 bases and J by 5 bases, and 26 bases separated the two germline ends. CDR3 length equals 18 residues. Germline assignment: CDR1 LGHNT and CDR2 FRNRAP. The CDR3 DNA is TGTGCTAGTGGCCCTATCATCGACAGGGGGACTAGAGACAATGAGCAGTTCTTC. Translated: CASGPIIDRGTRDNEQFF.

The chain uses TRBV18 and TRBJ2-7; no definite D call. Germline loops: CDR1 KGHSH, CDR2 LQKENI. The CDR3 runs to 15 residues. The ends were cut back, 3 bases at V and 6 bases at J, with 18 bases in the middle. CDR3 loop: CASSPSKGKLREQYF. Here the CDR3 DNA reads TGTGCCAGCTCACCCTCAAAGGGCAAGCTCCGCGAGCAGTACTTC.

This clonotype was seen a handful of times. The CDR3 sequence: CASSFPGQNYGYTF. Here the CDR3 DNA reads TGTGCCAGCAGTTTCCCCGGACAGAACTATGGCTACACCTTC. The V and J genes are TRBV28 and TRBJ1-2, with TRBD1 as a possible D gene (6 bases). The CDR3 covers 14 residues. Germline V lookup: CDR1 MDHEN, CDR2 SYDVKM. V lost 3 bases to trimming and J lost 2 bases, with 10 bases between them.

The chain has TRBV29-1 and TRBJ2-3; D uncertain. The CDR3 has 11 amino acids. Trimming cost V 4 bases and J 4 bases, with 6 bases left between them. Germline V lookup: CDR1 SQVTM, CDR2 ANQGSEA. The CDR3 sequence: CSVVQADTQYF. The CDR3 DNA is TGCAGCGTTGTTCAGGCAGATACGCAGTATTTT.

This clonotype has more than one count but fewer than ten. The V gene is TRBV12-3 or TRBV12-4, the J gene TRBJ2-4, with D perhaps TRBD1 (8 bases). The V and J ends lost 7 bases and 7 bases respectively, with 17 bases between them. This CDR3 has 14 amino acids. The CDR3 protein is CASTPTGEGNIQYF. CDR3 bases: TGTGCCAGCACCCCGACAGGGGAGGGGAACATTCAGTACTTC.

CDR3 sequence: CASSDSTGSGMVYEQYF. The CDR3, as DNA: TGTGCCAGCAGTGACTCGACTGGTAGCGGGATGGTCTACGAGCAGTACTTC. The genes are TRBV6-4 and TRBJ2-7; TRBD2 matches at 8 bases. This CDR3 is built from 17 residues. V gave up 0 bases and J gave up 3 bases; unmatched junction bases: 10. CDR1 is MRHNA, CDR2 SNTAGT, per germline.

CDR3 protein: CASSQAPLQETQYF. The CDR3 region has the DNA TGCGCCAGCAGCCAAGCCCCCCTTCAAGAGACCCAGTACTTC. This chain links TRBV4-1 with TRBJ2-5; D is uncertain. CDR1 is MGHRA, CDR2 YSYEKL, per germline. There are 14 residues in the CDR3. The ends were cut back, 1 base at V and 2 bases at J, with 8 bases in the middle.

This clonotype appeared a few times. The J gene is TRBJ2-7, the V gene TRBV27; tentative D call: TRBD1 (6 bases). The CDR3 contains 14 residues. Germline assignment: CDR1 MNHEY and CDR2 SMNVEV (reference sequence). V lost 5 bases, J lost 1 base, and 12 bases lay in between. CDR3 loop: CASSLTGVSYEQYF. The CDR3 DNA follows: TGTGCCAGCAGTCTGACAGGAGTTTCCTACGAGCAGTACTTC.

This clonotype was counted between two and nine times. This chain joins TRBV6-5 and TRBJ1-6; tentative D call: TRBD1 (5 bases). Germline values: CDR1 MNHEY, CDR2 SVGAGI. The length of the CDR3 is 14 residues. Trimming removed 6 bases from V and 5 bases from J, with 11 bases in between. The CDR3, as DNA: TGTGCCAGCAGGCCGGGACGGAATAATTCACCCCTCCACTTT. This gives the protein CASRPGRNNSPLHF.